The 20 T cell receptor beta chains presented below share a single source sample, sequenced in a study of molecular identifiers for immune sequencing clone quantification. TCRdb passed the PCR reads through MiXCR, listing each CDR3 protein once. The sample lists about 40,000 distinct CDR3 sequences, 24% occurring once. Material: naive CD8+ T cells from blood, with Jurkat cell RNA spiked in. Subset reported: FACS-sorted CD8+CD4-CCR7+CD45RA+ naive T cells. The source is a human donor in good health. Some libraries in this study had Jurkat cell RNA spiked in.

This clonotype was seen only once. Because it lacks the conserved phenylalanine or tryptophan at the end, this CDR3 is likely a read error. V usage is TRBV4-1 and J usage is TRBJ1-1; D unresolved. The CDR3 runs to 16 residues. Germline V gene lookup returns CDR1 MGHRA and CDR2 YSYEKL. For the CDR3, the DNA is TGCGCCAGCTGCCAAGATACGGGGTGGGGAAGGACTGAAGCTTTCTCT. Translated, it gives CASCQDTGWGRTEAFS.

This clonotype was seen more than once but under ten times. DNA of the CDR3: TGTGCCTGGAGTCAAGGACAGGGACAAGAGACCCAGTACTTC. It encodes CAWSQGQGQETQYF. V gene TRBV30 combines with J gene TRBJ2-5; 8 nucleotides align to TRBD1. This CDR3 has 14 residues. With 2 bases clipped from V and 2 bases from J, the junction kept 4 bases outside the gene matches. The germline CDR1 and CDR2 sequences are GTSNPN and SVGIG (reference sequence).

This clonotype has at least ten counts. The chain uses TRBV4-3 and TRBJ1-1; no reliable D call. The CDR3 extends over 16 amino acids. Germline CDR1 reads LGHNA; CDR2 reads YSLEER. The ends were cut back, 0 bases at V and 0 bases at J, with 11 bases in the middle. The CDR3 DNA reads TGCGCCAGCAGCCAAGAAGACGGCTTAATGAACACTGAAGCTTTCTTT. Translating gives CASSQEDGLMNTEAFF.

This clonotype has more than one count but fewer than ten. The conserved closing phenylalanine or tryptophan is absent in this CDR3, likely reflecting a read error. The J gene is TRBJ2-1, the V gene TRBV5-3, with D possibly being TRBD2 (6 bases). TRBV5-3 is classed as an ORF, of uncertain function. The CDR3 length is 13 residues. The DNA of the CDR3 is TGTGCCAGCAGCGGCGGGACCTGCAATGTGCAGTTCTCC. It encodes CASSGGTCNVQFS.

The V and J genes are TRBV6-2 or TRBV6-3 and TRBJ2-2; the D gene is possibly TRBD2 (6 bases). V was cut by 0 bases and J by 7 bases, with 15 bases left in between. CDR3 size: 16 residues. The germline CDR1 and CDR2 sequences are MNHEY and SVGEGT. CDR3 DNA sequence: TGTGCCAGCAGTTACTCGCGGCGGGAATTGGGCGGGGAGCTGTTTTTT. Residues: CASSYSRRELGGELFF.

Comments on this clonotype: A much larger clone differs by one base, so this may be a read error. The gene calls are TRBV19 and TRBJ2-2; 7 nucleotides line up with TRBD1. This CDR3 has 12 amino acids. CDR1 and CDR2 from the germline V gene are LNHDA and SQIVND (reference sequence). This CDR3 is CASNGQAGELYF. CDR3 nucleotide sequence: TGTGCCAGTAACGGACAGGCCGGGGAGCTGTATTTT.

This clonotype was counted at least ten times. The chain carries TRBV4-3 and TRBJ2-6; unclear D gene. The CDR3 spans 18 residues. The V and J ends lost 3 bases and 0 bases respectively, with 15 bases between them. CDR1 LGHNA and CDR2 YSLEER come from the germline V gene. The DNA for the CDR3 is TGCGCCAGCAGCCAGGAAGGAACCTCTCCCTCTGGGGCCAACGTCCTGACTTTC. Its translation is CASSQEGTSPSGANVLTF.

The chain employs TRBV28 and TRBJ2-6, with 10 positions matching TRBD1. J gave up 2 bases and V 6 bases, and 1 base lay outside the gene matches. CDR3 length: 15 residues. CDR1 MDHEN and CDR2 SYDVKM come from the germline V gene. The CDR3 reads CASRTGGAGANVLTF. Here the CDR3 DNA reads TGTGCCAGCAGGACAGGGGGCGCTGGGGCCAACGTCCTGACTTTC.

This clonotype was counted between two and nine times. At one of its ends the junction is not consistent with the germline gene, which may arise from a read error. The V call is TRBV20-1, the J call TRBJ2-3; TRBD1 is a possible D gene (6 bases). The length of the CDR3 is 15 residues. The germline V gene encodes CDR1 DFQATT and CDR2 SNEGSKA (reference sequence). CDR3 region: CSAVYRAVGTNTQYF. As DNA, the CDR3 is TGCAGTGCTGTATACAGGGCGGTGGGCACAAATACGCAGTATTTT.

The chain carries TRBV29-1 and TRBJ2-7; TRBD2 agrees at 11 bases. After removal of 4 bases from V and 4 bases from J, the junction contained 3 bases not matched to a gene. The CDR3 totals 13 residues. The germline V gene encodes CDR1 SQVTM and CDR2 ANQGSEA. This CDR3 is CSVVLAGGYEQYF. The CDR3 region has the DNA TGCAGCGTTGTGTTAGCGGGAGGGTACGAGCAGTACTTC.

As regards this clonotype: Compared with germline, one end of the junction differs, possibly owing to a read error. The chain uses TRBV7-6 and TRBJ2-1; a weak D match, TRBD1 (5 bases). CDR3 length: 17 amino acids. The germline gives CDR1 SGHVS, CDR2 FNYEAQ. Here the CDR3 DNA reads TGTGCCAGCAGCTTAGATTCCCCGGCAGGGCCGGGCAATGAGCAGATCTTC. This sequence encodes CASSLDSPAGPGNEQIF. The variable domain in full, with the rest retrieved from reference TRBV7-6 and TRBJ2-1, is GAGVSQSPRYKVTKRGQDVALRCDPISGHVSLYWYRQALGQGPEFLTYFNYEAQQDKSGLPNDRFSAERPEGSISTLTIQRTEQRDSAMYRCASSLDSPAGPGNEQIFGPGTRLTVL.

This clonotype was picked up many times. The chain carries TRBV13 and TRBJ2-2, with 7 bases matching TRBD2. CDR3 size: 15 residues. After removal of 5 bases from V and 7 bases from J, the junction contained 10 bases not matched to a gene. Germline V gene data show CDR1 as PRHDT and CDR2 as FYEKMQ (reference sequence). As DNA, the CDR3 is TGTGCCAGCAGCGCAAAAGGACTAGTTATCGGGGAGCTGTTTTTT. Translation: CASSAKGLVIGELFF.

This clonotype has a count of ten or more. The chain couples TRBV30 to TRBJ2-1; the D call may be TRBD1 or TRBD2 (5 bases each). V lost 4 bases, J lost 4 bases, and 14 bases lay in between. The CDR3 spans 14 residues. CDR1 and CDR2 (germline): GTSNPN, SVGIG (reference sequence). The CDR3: CAWKTGRLYNEQFF. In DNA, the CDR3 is TGTGCCTGGAAAACGGGACGGCTTTACAATGAGCAGTTCTTC. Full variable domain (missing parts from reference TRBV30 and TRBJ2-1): SQTIHQWPATLVQPVGSPLSLECTVEGTSNPNLYWYRQAAGRGLQLLFYSVGIGQISSEVPQNLSASRPQDRQFILSSKKLLLSDSGFYLCAWKTGRLYNEQFFGPGTRLTVL.

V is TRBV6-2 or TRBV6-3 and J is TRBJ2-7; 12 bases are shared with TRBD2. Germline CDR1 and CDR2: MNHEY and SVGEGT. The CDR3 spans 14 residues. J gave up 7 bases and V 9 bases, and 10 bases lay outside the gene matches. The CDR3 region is CARSLAGGPLEQYF. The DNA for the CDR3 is TGTGCCAGGAGCCTAGCGGGAGGGCCTTTGGAGCAGTACTTC.

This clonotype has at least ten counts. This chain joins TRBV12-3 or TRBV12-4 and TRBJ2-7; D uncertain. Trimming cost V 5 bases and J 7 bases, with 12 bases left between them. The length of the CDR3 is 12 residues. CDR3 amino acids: CASSPVSDEQYF. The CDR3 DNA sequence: TGTGCCAGCAGTCCGGTCTCGGATGAGCAGTACTTC.

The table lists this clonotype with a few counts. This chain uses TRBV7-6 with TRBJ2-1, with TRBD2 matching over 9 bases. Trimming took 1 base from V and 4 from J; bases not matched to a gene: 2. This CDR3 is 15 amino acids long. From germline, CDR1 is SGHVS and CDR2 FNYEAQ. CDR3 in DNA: TGTGCCAGCAGCTTAGGTAGCGGGGGATACAATGAGCAGTTCTTC. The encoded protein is CASSLGSGGYNEQFF.

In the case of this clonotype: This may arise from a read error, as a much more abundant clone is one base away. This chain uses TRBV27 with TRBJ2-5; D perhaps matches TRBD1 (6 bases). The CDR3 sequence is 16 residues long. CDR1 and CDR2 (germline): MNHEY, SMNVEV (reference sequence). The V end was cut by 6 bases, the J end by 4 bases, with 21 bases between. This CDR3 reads CASRPNRAGAPETQYF. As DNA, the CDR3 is TGTGCCAGCAGACCAAACAGGGCTGGGGCCCCAGAGACCCAGTACTTC.

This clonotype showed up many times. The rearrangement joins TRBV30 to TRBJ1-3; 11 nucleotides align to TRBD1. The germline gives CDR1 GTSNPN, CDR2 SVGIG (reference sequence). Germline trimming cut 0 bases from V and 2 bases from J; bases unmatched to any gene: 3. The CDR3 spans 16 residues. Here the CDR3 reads CAWSVRTGGPGNTIYF. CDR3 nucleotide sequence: TGTGCCTGGAGTGTACGGACAGGGGGCCCTGGAAACACCATATATTTT.

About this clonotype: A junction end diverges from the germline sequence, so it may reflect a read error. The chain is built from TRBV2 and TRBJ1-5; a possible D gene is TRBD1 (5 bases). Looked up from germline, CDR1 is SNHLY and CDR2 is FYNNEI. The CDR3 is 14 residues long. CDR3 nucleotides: TGTGCCAGCACACAGGTTCCGAGCAATCATCCCCAGCATTTT. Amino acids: CASTQVPSNHPQHF.

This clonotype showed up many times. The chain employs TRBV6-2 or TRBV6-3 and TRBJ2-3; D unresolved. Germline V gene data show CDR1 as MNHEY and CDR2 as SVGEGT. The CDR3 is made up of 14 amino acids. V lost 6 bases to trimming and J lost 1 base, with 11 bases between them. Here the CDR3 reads CASSLSLRTDTQYF. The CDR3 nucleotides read TGTGCCAGCAGCCTCAGCCTCCGCACAGATACGCAGTATTTT.